This T cell receptor (beta chain) was identified in a study of T cell responses to AZD1222 COVID-19 vaccine. Notes on the study in general: The donors showed a predominance of white British ancestry and of females, with possible underestimation of clonal diversity. Repertoires were collected only later (after the peak T cell response had occurred). Dominant CD4 TCR responses targeted spike regions 160-218 and 743-854. The study found Spike-specific TCR breadth and depth rose after two AZD1222 doses.

The repertoire was sequenced with immunoSEQ multiplex PCR; TCRdb's copy has only in-frame clones and lacks some. The repertoire holds about 100,000 clones, with around 87% as singletons. The V and J ends lost 4 bases and 5 bases, in that order; junction bases with no gene match: 6. The germline V gene has CDR1 MNHEY and CDR2 SVGEGT. The CDR3 totals 14 residues. Worth noting for this clone: Its specificity is not known.

This specimen was peripheral blood, taken on day 0 of MenACWY control vaccination. This sequence joins TRBV6-2 or TRBV6-3 and TRBJ2-7; TRBD1 aligns across 9 bases. The origin of this receptor is an adult in good health. The CDR3 sequence: CASSFGQGNDEQYF. The CDR3 DNA is TGTGCCAGCAGTTTTGGACAGGGGAATGACGAGCAGTACTTC.